This TCR beta chain is from a study of blood T cell repertoires in COVID-19. The wider study: The study drew acute and convalescent COVID-19 samples from the United States, Italy and Spain. PBMCs, B-cell-depleted T cells, or T cells were the source of the cDNA or gDNA that made up the material.

Germline CDR1 is SGHTS and CDR2 is YDEGEE. This CDR3 has 12 residues. V lost 2 bases and J 10 bases, leaving 12 bases between the germline ends. As originally analysed: For nucleated cells, counts were estimated from reference gene primer amplification. Method: immunoSEQ multiplex PCR; TCRdb's copy keeps in-frame clones and lacks some. V and J calls and clone size are those listed in that table; D and trimming were worked out from the DNA. The sample lists under 150,000 clones, roughly 79% seen once, with about 25% in the top ten. Sequencing was performed on peripheral blood. This receptor was obtained from a human donor in a cohort sampled during active COVID-19. The chain couples TRBV5-8 to TRBJ1-2, with TRBD1 as a possible D gene (6 bases). CDR3 protein: CASSFSGDDYTF. CDR3 nucleotide sequence: TGTGCCAGCAGCTTCTCAGGGGATGACTACACCTTC.